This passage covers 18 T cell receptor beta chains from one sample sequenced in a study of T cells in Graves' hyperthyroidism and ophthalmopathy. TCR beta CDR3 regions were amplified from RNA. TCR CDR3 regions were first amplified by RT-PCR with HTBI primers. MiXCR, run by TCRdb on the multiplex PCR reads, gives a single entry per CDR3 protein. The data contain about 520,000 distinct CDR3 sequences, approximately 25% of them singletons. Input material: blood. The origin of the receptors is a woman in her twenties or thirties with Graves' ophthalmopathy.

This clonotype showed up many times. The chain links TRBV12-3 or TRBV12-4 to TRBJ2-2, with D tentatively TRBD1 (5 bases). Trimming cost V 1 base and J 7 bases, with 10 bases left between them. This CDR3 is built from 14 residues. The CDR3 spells CASSLVGAVGELFF. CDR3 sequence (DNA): TGTGCCAGCAGTTTAGTAGGGGCAGTCGGGGAGCTGTTTTTT.

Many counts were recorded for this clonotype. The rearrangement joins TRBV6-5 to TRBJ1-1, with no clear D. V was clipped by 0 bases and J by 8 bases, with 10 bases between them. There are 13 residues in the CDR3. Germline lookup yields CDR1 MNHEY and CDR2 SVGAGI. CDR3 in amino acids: CASSYSRGLEAFF. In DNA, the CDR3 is TGTGCCAGCAGTTACTCGAGAGGGTTAGAAGCTTTCTTT.

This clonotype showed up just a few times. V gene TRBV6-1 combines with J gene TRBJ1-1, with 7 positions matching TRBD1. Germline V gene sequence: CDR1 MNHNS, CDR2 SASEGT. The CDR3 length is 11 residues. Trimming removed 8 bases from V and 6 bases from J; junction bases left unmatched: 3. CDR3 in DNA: TGTGCCAGCGAACAGGGGTCTGAAGCTTTCTTT. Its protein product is CASEQGSEAFF.

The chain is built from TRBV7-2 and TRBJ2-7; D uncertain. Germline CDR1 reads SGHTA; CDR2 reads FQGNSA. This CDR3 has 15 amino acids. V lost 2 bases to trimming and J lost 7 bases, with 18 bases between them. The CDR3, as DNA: TGTGCCAGCAGCTTATTGGGCGACCCGCTGAAAGAGCAGTACTTC. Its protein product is CASSLLGDPLKEQYF.

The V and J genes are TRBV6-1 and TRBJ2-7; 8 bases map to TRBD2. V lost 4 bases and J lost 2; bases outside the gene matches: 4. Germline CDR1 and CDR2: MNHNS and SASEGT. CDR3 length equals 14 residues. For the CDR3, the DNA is TGTGCCAGCAGTGCTAGCGGGTATACCTACGAGCAGTACTTC. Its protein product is CASSASGYTYEQYF.

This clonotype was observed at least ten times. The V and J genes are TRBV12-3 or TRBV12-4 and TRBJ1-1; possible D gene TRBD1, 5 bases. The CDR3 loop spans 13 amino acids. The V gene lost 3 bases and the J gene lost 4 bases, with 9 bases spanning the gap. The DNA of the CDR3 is TGTGCCAGCAGTTTGGGGCCAGGCACTGAAGCTTTCTTT. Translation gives CASSLGPGTEAFF.

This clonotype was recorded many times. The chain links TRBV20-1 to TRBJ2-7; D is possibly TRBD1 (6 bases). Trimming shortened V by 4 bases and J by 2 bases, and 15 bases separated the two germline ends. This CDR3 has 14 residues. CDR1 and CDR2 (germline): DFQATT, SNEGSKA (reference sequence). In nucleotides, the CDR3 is TGCAGTGCTACCGCGACAGGACCTCCCTACGAGCAGTACTTC. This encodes CSATATGPPYEQYF.

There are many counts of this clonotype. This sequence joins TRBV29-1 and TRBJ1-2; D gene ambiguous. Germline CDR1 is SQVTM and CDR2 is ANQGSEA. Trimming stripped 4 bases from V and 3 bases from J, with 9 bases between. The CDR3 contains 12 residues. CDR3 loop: CSVATDYYGYTF. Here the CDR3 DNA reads TGCAGCGTTGCAACTGACTACTATGGCTACACCTTC.

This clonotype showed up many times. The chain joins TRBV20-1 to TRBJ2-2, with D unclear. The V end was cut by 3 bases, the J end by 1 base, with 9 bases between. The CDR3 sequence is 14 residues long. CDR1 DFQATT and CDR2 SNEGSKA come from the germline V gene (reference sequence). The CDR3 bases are TGCAGTGCTAGCAACACTTTGAACACCGGGGAGCTGTTTTTT. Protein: CSASNTLNTGELFF.

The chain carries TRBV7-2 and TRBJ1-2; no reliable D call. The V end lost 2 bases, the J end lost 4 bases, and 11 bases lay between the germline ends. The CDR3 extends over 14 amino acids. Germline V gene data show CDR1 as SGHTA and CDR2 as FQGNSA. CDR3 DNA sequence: TGTGCCAGCAGCTTAAGGGTACCGATCTATGGCTACACCTTC. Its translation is CASSLRVPIYGYTF.

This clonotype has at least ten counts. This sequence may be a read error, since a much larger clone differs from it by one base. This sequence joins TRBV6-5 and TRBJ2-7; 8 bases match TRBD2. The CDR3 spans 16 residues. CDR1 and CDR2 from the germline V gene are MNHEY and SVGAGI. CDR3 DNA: TGTGCCAACAGTTACTTCTCGGCGGGGGGCTCCTACGAGCAGTACTTC. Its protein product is CANSYFSAGGSYEQYF.

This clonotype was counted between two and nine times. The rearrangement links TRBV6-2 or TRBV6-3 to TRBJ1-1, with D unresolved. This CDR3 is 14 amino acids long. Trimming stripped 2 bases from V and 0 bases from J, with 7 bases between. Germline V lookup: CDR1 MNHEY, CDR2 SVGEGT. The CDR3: CASSYGNMNTEAFF. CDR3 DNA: TGTGCCAGCAGTTACGGAAACATGAACACTGAAGCTTTCTTT.

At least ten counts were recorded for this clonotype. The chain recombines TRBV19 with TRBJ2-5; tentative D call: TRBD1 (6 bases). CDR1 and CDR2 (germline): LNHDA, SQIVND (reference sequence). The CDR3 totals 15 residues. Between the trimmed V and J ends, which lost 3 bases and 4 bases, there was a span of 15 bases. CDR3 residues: CASSMRPGVGETQYF. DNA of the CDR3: TGTGCCAGTAGTATGAGGCCAGGGGTAGGAGAGACCCAGTACTTC.

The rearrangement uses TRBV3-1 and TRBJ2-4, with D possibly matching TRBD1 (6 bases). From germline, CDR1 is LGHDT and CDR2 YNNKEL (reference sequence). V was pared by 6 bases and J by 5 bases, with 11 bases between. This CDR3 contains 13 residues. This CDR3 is CASSPGQQNIQYF. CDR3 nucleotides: TGTGCCAGCAGTCCCGGACAGCAAAACATTCAGTACTTC.

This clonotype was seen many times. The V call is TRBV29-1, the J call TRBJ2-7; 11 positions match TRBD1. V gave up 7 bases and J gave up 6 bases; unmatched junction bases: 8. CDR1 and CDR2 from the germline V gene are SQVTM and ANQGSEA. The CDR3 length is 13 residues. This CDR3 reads CSAYRDRGGEQYF. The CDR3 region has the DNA TGCAGCGCGTACCGGGACAGGGGGGGCGAGCAGTACTTC.

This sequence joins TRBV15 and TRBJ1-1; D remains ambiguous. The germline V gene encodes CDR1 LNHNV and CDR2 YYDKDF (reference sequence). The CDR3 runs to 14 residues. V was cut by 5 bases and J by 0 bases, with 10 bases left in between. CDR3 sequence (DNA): TGTGCCACCAGCTCCCGCAGGATGAACACTGAAGCTTTCTTT. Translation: CATSSRRMNTEAFF.

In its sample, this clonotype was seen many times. The CDR3 reads CASSQSQGRREVAFF. CDR3 nucleotides: TGTGCCAGCAGTCAATCACAGGGGCGACGAGAGGTAGCTTTCTTT. The V gene is TRBV9, the J gene TRBJ1-1; 7 bases align to TRBD1. The V gene end was trimmed by 5 bases and the J gene end by 10 bases; junction bases not matched to a gene: 17. Per germline, CDR1 SGDLS and CDR2 YYNGEE. CDR3 size: 15 residues. Looking up the rest from reference TRBV9 and TRBJ1-1 gives the full variable domain: DSGVTQTPKHLITATGQRVTLRCSPRSGDLSVYWYQQSLDQGLQFLIQYYNGEERAKGNILERFSAQQFPDLHSELNLSSLELGDSALYFCASSQSQGRREVAFFGQGTRLTVV.

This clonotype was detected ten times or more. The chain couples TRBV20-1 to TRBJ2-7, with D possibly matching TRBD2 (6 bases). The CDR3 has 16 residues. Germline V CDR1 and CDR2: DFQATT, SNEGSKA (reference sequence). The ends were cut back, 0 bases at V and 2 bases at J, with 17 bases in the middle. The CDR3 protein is CSARDPDSGGPYEQYF. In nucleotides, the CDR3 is TGCAGTGCTAGAGACCCGGATAGCGGAGGTCCCTACGAGCAGTACTTC.